One sample yielded the 7 T cell receptor beta chains listed below, sequenced in a study of blood T cell repertoires in COVID-19. Here immunoSEQ multiplex PCR was the method, and the copy in TCRdb shows in-frame clones only, minus some. This sample yields about 170,000 clones, of which 75% to 90% are seen a single time; around 3.2% belongs to the top ten. Sequenced material: peripheral blood. The receptors shown here come from a human donor with acute or convalescent COVID-19. The donor label of this sample is uncertain.

CDR3 bases: TGTGCCAGCAGCTTGGCCAGGACAGGGACCCCCTATGGCTACACCTTC. This sequence encodes CASSLARTGTPYGYTF. The J gene is TRBJ1-2, the V gene TRBV5-6; the match to TRBD1 covers 8 bases. V was pared by 0 bases and J by 4 bases, with 8 bases of the junction left unmatched. Germline lookup yields CDR1 SGHDT and CDR2 YYEEEE. CDR3 size: 16 residues. Full variable domain (outside the CDR3, taken from reference TRBV5-6 and TRBJ1-2): DAGVTQSPTHLIKTRGQQVTLRCSPKSGHDTVSWYQQALGQGPQFIFQYYEEEERQRGNFPDRFSGHQFPNYSSELNVNALLLGDSALYLCASSLARTGTPYGYTFGSGTRLTVV.

The chain joins TRBV5-4 to TRBJ1-2, with 11 positions matching TRBD1. CDR3 length: 15 residues. From germline, CDR1 is SGHNT and CDR2 YYREEE (reference sequence). Trimming at V came to 3 bases and at J to 4 bases, leaving 5 bases not matched to a gene. The CDR3 DNA is TGTGCCAGCAGCTCGAGGGACAGGGGGATCTATGGCTACACCTTC. Its protein is CASSSRDRGIYGYTF.

The rearrangement uses TRBV20-1 and TRBJ1-2; D is perhaps TRBD1 (5 bases). CDR1 and CDR2 (germline): DFQATT, SNEGSKA (reference sequence). The CDR3 runs to 11 residues. CDR3 coding DNA: TGCAGCCCTACGGGGGAGCGAGGCTACACCTTC. Protein sequence: CSPTGERGYTF.

The rearrangement joins TRBV5-6 to TRBJ1-1, with 12 bases lining up with TRBD1. This CDR3 has 16 residues. The trim removed 4 bases at V and 9 bases at J, leaving 13 bases unmatched. Per the germline V gene, CDR1 is SGHDT and CDR2 is YYEEEE. Here the CDR3 reads CASSRVAGTGGRKAFF. The CDR3 bases are TGTGCCAGCAGCCGGGTGGCCGGGACAGGGGGCCGAAAAGCTTTCTTT. Based on the CDR3 plus reference TRBV5-6 and TRBJ1-1, the full variable domain is DAGVTQSPTHLIKTRGQQVTLRCSPKSGHDTVSWYQQALGQGPQFIFQYYEEEERQRGNFPDRFSGHQFPNYSSELNVNALLLGDSALYLCASSRVAGTGGRKAFFGQGTRLTVV.

V usage is TRBV18 and J usage is TRBJ1-3; 7 bases are a match to TRBD1. This CDR3 is 17 amino acids long. The J segment lost 0 bases and the V segment lost 6 bases, leaving 11 bases of the junction unmatched. Germline V gene lookup returns CDR1 KGHSH and CDR2 LQKENI. The CDR3 loop is CASSPRDRTGSGNTIYF. The CDR3 DNA is TGTGCCAGCTCCCCGAGGGACCGGACAGGCTCTGGAAACACCATATATTTT.

The gene calls are TRBV7-3 and TRBJ1-2; TRBD1 is a possible D gene (5 bases). This CDR3 spans 15 amino acids. The germline CDR1 and CDR2 sequences are SGHTA and FQGTGA. Trimming left V 0 bases short and J 0 bases short, with 8 bases between. CDR3 sequence: CASSLTRGTNYGYTF. CDR3 DNA sequence: TGTGCCAGCAGCTTAACCCGGGGGACTAACTATGGCTACACCTTC.

This clone was seen only once. This chain connects TRBV18 to TRBJ1-1; D gene ambiguous. Germline V gene sequence: CDR1 KGHSH, CDR2 LQKENI. CDR3 length equals 13 residues. The V end lost 3 bases, the J end lost 5 bases, and 10 bases lay between the germline ends. CDR3 coding DNA: TGTGCCAGCTCACCTAACATGGAGACTGAAGCTTTCTTT. Amino acid sequence: CASSPNMETEAFF.